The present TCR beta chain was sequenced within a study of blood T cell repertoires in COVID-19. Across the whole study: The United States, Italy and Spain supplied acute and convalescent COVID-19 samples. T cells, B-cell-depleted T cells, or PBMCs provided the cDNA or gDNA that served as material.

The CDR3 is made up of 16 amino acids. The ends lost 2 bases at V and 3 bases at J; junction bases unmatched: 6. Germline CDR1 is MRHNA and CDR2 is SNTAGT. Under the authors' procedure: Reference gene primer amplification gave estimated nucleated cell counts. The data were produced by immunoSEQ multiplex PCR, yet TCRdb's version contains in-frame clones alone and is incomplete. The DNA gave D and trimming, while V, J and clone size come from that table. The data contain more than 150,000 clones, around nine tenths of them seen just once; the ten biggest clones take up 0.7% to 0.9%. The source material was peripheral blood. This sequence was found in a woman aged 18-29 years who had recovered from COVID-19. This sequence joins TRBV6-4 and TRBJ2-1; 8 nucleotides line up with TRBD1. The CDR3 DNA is TGTGCCAGCAGTGACAAAGGGACAGGAGACTACAATGAGCAGTTCTTC. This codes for CASSDKGTGDYNEQFF.